This T cell receptor beta chain was identified in a study of cytomegalovirus exposure and HLA in healthy donors. Profiled with immunoSEQ multiplex PCR; TCRdb holds only in-frame clones, not every one. The sample has some 120,000 clones; 95% to 97% are singletons. The study, taken as a whole, reports: Reports credit the classifier with highly specific, highly sensitive diagnosis of cytomegalovirus status. Many donors shared some public TCRs, even though most TCR sequences were rare.

About this clone itself: The antigen remains unidentified.

The CDR3 is 15 residues long. Germline V CDR1 and CDR2: MNHEY, SVGAGI. V trimming: 2 bases; J trimming: 7 bases; junction bases outside the gene matches: 8. The sequenced sample consisted of PBMCs. The chain joins TRBV6-5 to TRBJ2-7; 10 nucleotides align to TRBD2. This clonotype was obtained from a man younger than 35 in good health and CMV-seronegative. The CDR3: CASSYVLAGEGEQYF. CDR3 nucleotides: TGTGCCAGCAGTTACGTGCTAGCGGGAGAAGGGGAGCAGTACTTC.